The 15 T cell receptor beta chains below were found in one sample sequenced in a study of post-analysis software for immune sequencing data. General study points: Among 5 or 6 TRBV segments more frequent in patients than controls were TRBV5-6, TRBV5-1 and TRBV20-1.

Their antigens are not known. TCR beta cDNA libraries had unique molecular identifiers. TCRdb re-called the PCR reads with MiXCR, one entry per CDR3 protein. The sample records 430,000 or so distinct CDR3 sequences, roughly 38% being singletons. The sequencing input was blood. The receptor source for this set is a girl aged 2-10 years with multiple sclerosis.

The table lists this clonotype with a few counts. The chain is built from TRBV9 and TRBJ2-3; 9 nucleotides line up with TRBD1. In germline, CDR1 is SGDLS, CDR2 YYNGEE. J lost 7 bases, V lost 4 bases, and 10 bases had no gene match. The CDR3 has 15 residues. The CDR3 is CASSSWDREANTQYF. The CDR3 bases are TGTGCCAGCAGCTCCTGGGACAGGGAGGCTAATACGCAGTATTTT.

In its sample, this clonotype was seen a few times. This chain links TRBV28 with TRBJ2-3, with D possibly being TRBD1 (7 bases). The V gene's germline CDR1 is MDHEN and CDR2 SYDVKM. Trimming pared 7 bases from V and 3 bases from J, leaving 14 bases between. The CDR3 consists of 14 residues. This CDR3 reads CASKPPGGTDTQYF. In DNA form, the CDR3 reads TGTGCCAGCAAGCCGCCAGGGGGGACAGATACGCAGTATTTT.

The rearrangement links TRBV10-3 to TRBJ1-6; D is perhaps TRBD1 (6 bases). V was trimmed by 2 bases and J by 4 bases, leaving 6 bases between them. Germline values: CDR1 ENHRY, CDR2 SYGVKD. This CDR3 has 14 amino acids. The CDR3 nucleotides read TGTGCCATCAGTGAGGGACAGTATAATTCACCCCTCCACTTT. Amino acid sequence: CAISEGQYNSPLHF.

The rearrangement links TRBV5-1 to TRBJ2-3; 8 bases align to TRBD2. The V gene end was trimmed by 5 bases and the J gene end by 1 base; junction bases not matched to a gene: 9. Germline V gives CDR1 SGHRS, CDR2 YFSETQ. The CDR3 extends over 16 amino acids. CDR3 loop: CASRPPGGHGTDTQYF. In nucleotides, the CDR3 is TGCGCCAGCAGGCCACCGGGGGGGCACGGCACAGATACGCAGTATTTT.

This clonotype was seen repeatedly, ten times or more. The chain couples TRBV7-7 to TRBJ2-1; 12 bases line up with TRBD1. The V gene's germline CDR1 is SSHAT and CDR2 FNYEAQ (reference sequence). V lost 3 bases to trimming and J lost 9 bases; unmatched junction nucleotides: 9. The CDR3 spans 16 residues. CDR3: CASSLNRDRGRTEQFF. The CDR3 region has the DNA TGTGCCAGCAGCTTGAACCGGGACAGGGGGCGCACTGAGCAGTTCTTC.

This clonotype has more than one count but fewer than ten. V usage is TRBV7-6 and J usage is TRBJ1-4, with unresolved D. Trimming removed 2 bases from V and 5 bases from J, with 6 bases in between. This CDR3 region has 13 residues. Looked up from germline, CDR1 is SGHVS and CDR2 is FNYEAQ. The CDR3 DNA follows: TGTGCCAGCAGCTTAACACGAAATGAAAAACTGTTTTTT. Encoded protein: CASSLTRNEKLFF.

The chain couples TRBV29-1 to TRBJ2-7, with D maybe TRBD1 (6 bases). The CDR3 is 14 residues long. Germline V gene lookup returns CDR1 SQVTM and CDR2 ANQGSEA. Trimming removed 4 bases at V and 2 bases at J, with 15 bases between. The CDR3 sequence: CSVAPRGRTYEQYF. CDR3 sequence (DNA): TGCAGCGTTGCTCCCAGGGGACGGACCTACGAGCAGTACTTC.

This clonotype was seen only a few times. The chain joins TRBV5-1 to TRBJ2-5, with TRBD2 identical over 10 bases. V shed 1 base, J shed 4 bases, and the junction held 4 bases outside the gene matches. The CDR3 contains 15 residues. Germline V gene sequence: CDR1 SGHRS, CDR2 YFSETQ. The CDR3 nucleotides are TGCGCCAGCAGCTTGTCAGCGGGGGGGCCAGAGACCCAGTACTTC. Amino acids: CASSLSAGGPETQYF.

In this sample, this clonotype turned up a few times. V usage is TRBV12-3 or TRBV12-4 and J usage is TRBJ2-7; D not certain. This CDR3 is built from 14 residues. Trimming took 1 base from V and 3 from J, leaving 10 bases between them. CDR3 nucleotide sequence: TGTGCCAGCAGTTTAGTTTCAGGTTTCTACGAGCAGTACTTC. Protein: CASSLVSGFYEQYF.

This chain uses TRBV28 with TRBJ2-2; 8 bases agree with TRBD1. CDR1 MDHEN and CDR2 SYDVKM come from the germline V gene. V shed 7 bases, J shed 6 bases, and the junction held 25 bases outside the gene matches. The CDR3 loop spans 20 amino acids. The CDR3, as DNA: TGTGCCAGCACCGGGACAGGCAGCCAAGTGGTCTTATGGCTCCCCGGGGAGCTGTTTTTT. Translation: CASTGTGSQVVLWLPGELFF.

The CDR3 DNA sequence: TGTGCCACCAGTGATTTTGGGCAGTCCCTTGACACAGATACGCAGTATTTT. Translation: CATSDFGQSLDTDTQYF. The chain employs TRBV24-1 and TRBJ2-3; no clear D gene. V lost 1 base and J 2 bases, leaving 15 bases between the germline ends. CDR3 length: 17 residues. Per the germline V gene, CDR1 is KGHDR and CDR2 is SFDVKD.

The J gene is TRBJ2-1, the V gene TRBV3-1; TRBD2 aligns across 7 bases. V trimming: 2 bases; J trimming: 7 bases; junction bases outside the gene matches: 8. CDR3 length: 15 residues. CDR1 and CDR2 (germline): LGHDT, YNNKEL (reference sequence). CDR3 residues: CASSQSAGARNEQFF. The DNA for the CDR3 is TGTGCCAGCAGCCAATCGGCGGGAGCTCGAAATGAGCAGTTCTTC.

This chain links TRBV5-6 with TRBJ2-7, with D hard to call. V lost 1 base to trimming and J lost 2 bases, with 7 bases between them. In germline, CDR1 is SGHDT, CDR2 YYEEEE. There are 13 residues in the CDR3. The CDR3 spells CASSLFSPYEQYF. CDR3 nucleotides: TGTGCCAGCAGCTTGTTCAGTCCCTACGAGCAGTACTTC.

This clonotype was picked up a small number of times. V usage is TRBV20-1 and J usage is TRBJ1-1, with no clear D. V was shortened by 0 bases and J by 1 base, with 6 bases between the two germline ends. The CDR3 consists of 13 residues. CDR1 DFQATT and CDR2 SNEGSKA come from the germline V gene (reference sequence). This CDR3 is CSARDRGNTEAFF. The CDR3 nucleotides are TGCAGTGCTAGAGATCGGGGGAACACTGAAGCTTTCTTT.

This clonotype was found a few times. This sequence joins TRBV7-9 and TRBJ2-5, with 9 positions matching TRBD2. The CDR3 sequence is 14 residues long. V gave up 3 bases and J gave up 5 bases; unmatched junction bases: 4. Germline-derived CDR1 and CDR2 are SEHNR and FQNEAQ (reference sequence). The CDR3 sequence is CASSLGLALETQYF. The CDR3 nucleotides are TGTGCCAGCAGCTTGGGACTAGCCCTGGAGACCCAGTACTTC.